This T cell receptor beta chain was found in a study of vaccination and CD4 T cells after COVID-19. An Oncomine TCR Beta short-read assay was used to sequence the DNA from cultured CD4+ T cells. TCRdb recomputed calls from the PCR reads with MiXCR, one row per CDR3 protein. The sample includes 13,000 to 15,000 distinct CDR3 sequences, about 50% of them seen just once. Treatment specified: approximately 9-day PBMC culture with coronavirus spike peptide pools or control peptides (ViraFEST assay). V dropped 5 bases and J dropped 6 bases, with 14 bases sitting between them. The germline V gene has CDR1 ENHRY and CDR2 SYGVKD. The CDR3 has 15 amino acids. Of note for this clonotype: Its antigen is not known.

Sequenced input: CD4+ T cells from blood, cultured in vitro. This chain connects TRBV10-3 to TRBJ1-6; D remains unclear. This TCR was recovered from a human donor who had recovered from COVID-19. This CDR3 is CAISRNPRGNSPLHF. CDR3 in DNA: TGTGCCATCAGTAGAAACCCCCGGGGTAATTCACCCCTCCACTTT.